Listed below are T cell receptor beta chains from one sample, sequenced in a study of Ad26.COV2.S vaccination and SARS-CoV-2 variants. Clones were read by immunoSEQ multiplex PCR, and TCRdb kept only the in-frame ones, dropping some. Of around 450,000 clones listed, approximately 90% are singletons. Material: peripheral blood, obtained in a trial of Ad26.COV2.S vaccine versus placebo. The receptors stem from a person aged 18 to 59 who received the Ad26.COV2.S COVID-19 vaccine or a placebo. CDR3s include the opening cysteine and the closing phenylalanine or tryptophan. D genes are given only for firm matches. Size is omitted from some rows. Given values are once, few, many or a class for expanded clones.

CDR3aa: CASSYRQGSDYGYTF
CDR3nt: TGTGCCAGCAGCTACCGACAGGGGAGTGACTATGGCTACACCTTC
j_gene: TRBJ1-2
len: 15
abundance: NA
v_gene: TRBV5-5
d_gene: TRBD1

CDR3aa: CAWSVRGDYGYTF
CDR3nt: TGTGCCTGGAGTGTTAGGGGCGACTATGGCTACACCTTC
j_gene: TRBJ1-2
len: 13
abundance: NA
v_gene: TRBV30
d_gene: NA

CDR3aa: CATSRIDYGYTF
CDR3nt: TGTGCCACCAGTCGGATAGACTATGGCTACACCTTC
j_gene: TRBJ1-2
len: 12
abundance: NA
v_gene: TRBV15
d_gene: NA

CDR3aa: CASSRQVNSPLHF
CDR3nt: TGTGCCAGCAGCCGGCAGGTTAATTCACCCCTCCACTTT
j_gene: TRBJ1-6
len: 13
abundance: NA
v_gene: TRBV5-4
d_gene: NA

CDR3aa: CASSYSTSGSSSYNEQFF
CDR3nt: TGTGCCAGCAGTTACTCGACTAGCGGGAGTTCATCCTACAATGAGCAGTTCTTC
j_gene: TRBJ2-1
len: 18
abundance: NA
v_gene: TRBV6-2/TRBV6-3
d_gene: TRBD2

CDR3aa: CASRQSLETQYF
CDR3nt: TGTGCCAGCAGACAGTCGTTGGAGACCCAGTACTTC
j_gene: TRBJ2-5
len: 12
abundance: NA
v_gene: TRBV28
d_gene: NA

CDR3aa: CASSQEAVAGDLGTQYF
CDR3nt: TGTGCCAGCAGCCAAGAGGCAGTAGCGGGAGATCTGGGGACCCAGTACTTC
j_gene: TRBJ2-5
len: 17
abundance: NA
v_gene: TRBV11-2
d_gene: TRBD2

CDR3aa: CASSLAGGAYEQYF
CDR3nt: TGTGCCAGCAGCCTAGCGGGAGGGGCGTACGAGCAGTACTTC
j_gene: TRBJ2-7
len: 14
abundance: NA
v_gene: TRBV6-5
d_gene: TRBD2

CDR3aa: CASSIKVRAGANVLTF
CDR3nt: TGTGCCAGTAGTATAAAAGTGAGGGCTGGGGCCAACGTCCTGACTTTC
j_gene: TRBJ2-6
len: 16
abundance: NA
v_gene: TRBV19
d_gene: NA

CDR3aa: CASHYLLDTNTEAFF
CDR3nt: TGTGCCAGCCATTACTTGTTAGACACGAACACTGAAGCTTTCTTT
j_gene: TRBJ1-1
len: 15
abundance: NA
v_gene: TRBV2
d_gene: NA

CDR3aa: CASSGLAGGQDEQFF
CDR3nt: TGTGCCAGCAGTGGACTAGCGGGAGGGCAGGATGAGCAGTTCTTC
j_gene: TRBJ2-1
len: 15
abundance: NA
v_gene: TRBV2
d_gene: TRBD2

CDR3aa: CASKPGQGSYEQYF
CDR3nt: TGTGCCAGCAAACCGGGACAGGGGTCCTACGAGCAGTACTTC
j_gene: TRBJ2-7
len: 14
abundance: NA
v_gene: TRBV6-5
d_gene: TRBD1

CDR3aa: CAIKKEDRRGEAFF
CDR3nt: TGTGCCATCAAAAAGGAGGACAGGCGTGGTGAAGCTTTCTTT
j_gene: TRBJ1-1
len: 14
abundance: NA
v_gene: TRBV10-3
d_gene: TRBD1

CDR3aa: CASSFPDSYEQYF
CDR3nt: TGCGCCAGCAGCTTCCCCGACTCCTACGAGCAGTACTTC
j_gene: TRBJ2-7
len: 13
abundance: NA
v_gene: TRBV5-1
d_gene: NA

CDR3aa: CASRMGDGRSGELFF
CDR3nt: TGTGCCAGTAGAATGGGGGACGGGAGATCCGGGGAGCTGTTTTTT
j_gene: TRBJ2-2
len: 15
abundance: NA
v_gene: TRBV19
d_gene: NA

CDR3aa: CSGDVLNEQFF
CDR3nt: TGCAGCGGGGACGTCCTCAATGAGCAGTTCTTC
j_gene: TRBJ2-1
len: 11
abundance: NA
v_gene: TRBV29-1
d_gene: NA

CDR3aa: CASSLRLAGVSGELFF
CDR3nt: TGTGCCAGCAGCTTGCGTCTAGCGGGAGTATCGGGGGAGCTGTTTTTT
j_gene: TRBJ2-2
len: 16
abundance: NA
v_gene: TRBV7-2
d_gene: TRBD2

CDR3aa: CASSPAGLAGGNEQFF
CDR3nt: TGTGCCAGCAGCCCAGCGGGACTAGCGGGAGGAAATGAGCAGTTCTTC
j_gene: TRBJ2-1
len: 16
abundance: NA
v_gene: TRBV7-9
d_gene: TRBD2

CDR3aa: CASSVREVARETQYF
CDR3nt: TGTGCCAGCAGCGTACGGGAGGTAGCACGGGAGACCCAGTACTTC
j_gene: TRBJ2-5
len: 15
abundance: NA
v_gene: TRBV9
d_gene: TRBD2

CDR3aa: CASSLAPGTQREQYF
CDR3nt: TGCGCCAGCAGCTTGGCGCCAGGGACACAGAGGGAGCAGTACTTC
j_gene: TRBJ2-7
len: 15
abundance: NA
v_gene: TRBV5-1
d_gene: NA

CDR3aa: CASSPSLAASTDTQYF
CDR3nt: TGTGCCAGCTCACCATCGCTAGCGGCCAGCACAGATACGCAGTATTTT
j_gene: TRBJ2-3
len: 16
abundance: NA
v_gene: TRBV18
d_gene: TRBD2

CDR3aa: CAISAQGNTEAFF
CDR3nt: TGTGCCATCAGTGCACAGGGAAACACTGAAGCTTTCTTT
j_gene: TRBJ1-1
len: 13
abundance: NA
v_gene: TRBV10-3
d_gene: NA

CDR3aa: CASSPGQGNTEAFF
CDR3nt: TGTGCCAGCAGTCCCGGACAGGGGAACACTGAAGCTTTCTTT
j_gene: TRBJ1-1
len: 14
abundance: NA
v_gene: TRBV6-2/TRBV6-3
d_gene: TRBD1

CDR3aa: CASTMRGDKGYTF
CDR3nt: TGTGCCAGTACCATGCGAGGGGATAAGGGCTACACCTTC
j_gene: TRBJ1-2
len: 13
abundance: NA
v_gene: TRBV19
d_gene: NA

CDR3aa: CASSTGDGREAFF
CDR3nt: TGTGCCAGCAGCACCGGGGACGGGCGAGAAGCTTTCTTT
j_gene: TRBJ1-1
len: 13
abundance: NA
v_gene: TRBV7-9
d_gene: NA

CDR3aa: CASALRRTSVLAYNEQFF
CDR3nt: TGTGCCAGCGCTTTACGACGGACTAGCGTTCTCGCCTACAATGAGCAGTTCTTC
j_gene: TRBJ2-1
len: 18
abundance: NA
v_gene: TRBV5-6
d_gene: TRBD2

CDR3aa: CASSWGLADVGDTQYF
CDR3nt: TGTGCCAGCAGCTGGGGACTAGCGGATGTTGGCGATACGCAGTATTTT
j_gene: TRBJ2-3
len: 16
abundance: NA
v_gene: TRBV7-9
d_gene: TRBD2

CDR3aa: CASSLNPGVSEAFF
CDR3nt: TGTGCCAGCAGTTTAAATCCGGGGGTTTCTGAAGCTTTCTTT
j_gene: TRBJ1-1
len: 14
abundance: NA
v_gene: TRBV27
d_gene: NA

CDR3aa: CASNQAGELVYEQYF
CDR3nt: TGTGCCAGCAATCAGGCGGGGGAGCTTGTATACGAGCAGTACTTC
j_gene: TRBJ2-7
len: 15
abundance: once
v_gene: TRBV2
d_gene: TRBD2

CDR3aa: CASSFTSSTQRTEAFF
CDR3nt: TGTGCCAGCAGCTTTACCTCAAGCACGCAGCGCACTGAAGCTTTCTTT
j_gene: TRBJ1-1
len: 16
abundance: NA
v_gene: TRBV5-6
d_gene: NA

CDR3aa: CASSGRGQNLNEKLFF
CDR3nt: TGTGCCAGCAGCGGGAGGGGACAGAACCTTAATGAAAAACTGTTTTTT
j_gene: TRBJ1-4
len: 16
abundance: NA
v_gene: TRBV9
d_gene: TRBD1

CDR3aa: CASSLNRGNIQYF
CDR3nt: TGTGCCAGCAGTCTCAATCGGGGAAACATTCAGTACTTC
j_gene: TRBJ2-4
len: 13
abundance: NA
v_gene: TRBV27
d_gene: NA

CDR3aa: CASSHGTADYEQYF
CDR3nt: TGTGCCAGCAGCCACGGGACAGCCGATTACGAGCAGTACTTC
j_gene: TRBJ2-7
len: 14
abundance: NA
v_gene: TRBV5-4
d_gene: TRBD1

CDR3aa: CASSDGGGRGTEAFF
CDR3nt: TGTGCCAGCAGTGATGGGGGGGGCCGGGGGACTGAAGCTTTCTTT
j_gene: TRBJ1-1
len: 15
abundance: NA
v_gene: TRBV25-1
d_gene: NA

CDR3aa: CASSPRYNEQFF
CDR3nt: TGTGCCAGCAGCCCCAGATACAATGAGCAGTTCTTC
j_gene: TRBJ2-1
len: 12
abundance: NA
v_gene: TRBV3-1/TRBV3-2
d_gene: NA

CDR3aa: CASSLESGPGYNEQFF
CDR3nt: TGTGCCAGCAGCTTAGAGTCTGGGCCCGGCTACAATGAGCAGTTCTTC
j_gene: TRBJ2-1
len: 16
abundance: NA
v_gene: TRBV11-3
d_gene: NA

CDR3aa: CASSQWGGQGTGELFF
CDR3nt: TGTGCCAGTAGCCAATGGGGGGGACAGGGGACCGGGGAGCTGTTTTTT
j_gene: TRBJ2-2
len: 16
abundance: NA
v_gene: TRBV19
d_gene: TRBD1

CDR3aa: CASSVGHRNTEAFF
CDR3nt: TGTGCCAGTAGTGTGGGACATAGGAACACTGAAGCTTTCTTT
j_gene: TRBJ1-1
len: 14
abundance: NA
v_gene: TRBV19
d_gene: NA

CDR3aa: CASFFPGTALYNSPLHF
CDR3nt: TGCGCCAGCTTCTTCCCCGGGACAGCTCTCTATAATTCACCCCTCCACTTT
j_gene: TRBJ1-6
len: 17
abundance: NA
v_gene: TRBV10-1
d_gene: TRBD1

CDR3aa: CASSIGTGRNEQFF
CDR3nt: TGTGCCAGCAGCATAGGGACAGGGCGCAATGAGCAGTTCTTC
j_gene: TRBJ2-1
len: 14
abundance: NA
v_gene: TRBV5-4
d_gene: TRBD1

CDR3aa: CASSVGILETQYF
CDR3nt: TGTGCCAGTAGTGTGGGGATTTTGGAGACCCAGTACTTC
j_gene: TRBJ2-5
len: 13
abundance: NA
v_gene: TRBV19
d_gene: NA

CDR3aa: CASSLWGAGSPTDTQYF
CDR3nt: TGTGCCAGCAGTTTATGGGGTGCGGGAAGTCCCACAGATACGCAGTATTTT
j_gene: TRBJ2-3
len: 17
abundance: NA
v_gene: TRBV28
d_gene: NA

CDR3aa: CAANDEGFNQPQHF
CDR3nt: TGTGCCGCAAACGACGAGGGTTTCAATCAGCCCCAGCATTTT
j_gene: TRBJ1-5
len: 14
abundance: NA
v_gene: TRBV19
d_gene: NA

CDR3aa: CASSLMDSSSYEQYF
CDR3nt: TGCGCCAGCAGCTTGATGGACAGTAGCTCCTACGAGCAGTACTTC
j_gene: TRBJ2-7
len: 15
abundance: once
v_gene: TRBV5-1
d_gene: NA

CDR3aa: CASSGTNRNTDTQYF
CDR3nt: TGTGCCAGTAGCGGGACCAACAGAAACACAGATACGCAGTATTTT
j_gene: TRBJ2-3
len: 15
abundance: NA
v_gene: TRBV19
d_gene: NA